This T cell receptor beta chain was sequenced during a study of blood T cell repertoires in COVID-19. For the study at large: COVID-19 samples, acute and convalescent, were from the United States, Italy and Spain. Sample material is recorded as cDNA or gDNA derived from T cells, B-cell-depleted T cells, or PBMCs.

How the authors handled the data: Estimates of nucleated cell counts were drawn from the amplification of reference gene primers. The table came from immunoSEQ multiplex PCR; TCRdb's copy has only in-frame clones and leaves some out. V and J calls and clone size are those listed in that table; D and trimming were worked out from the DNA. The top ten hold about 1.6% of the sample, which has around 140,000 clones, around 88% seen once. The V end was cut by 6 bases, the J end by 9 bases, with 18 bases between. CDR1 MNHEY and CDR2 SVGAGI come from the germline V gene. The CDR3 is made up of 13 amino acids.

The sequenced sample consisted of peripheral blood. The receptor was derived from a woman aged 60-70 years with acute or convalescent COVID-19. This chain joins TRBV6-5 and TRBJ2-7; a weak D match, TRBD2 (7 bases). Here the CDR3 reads CASRQGGESRQYF. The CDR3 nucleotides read TGTGCCAGCAGACAGGGAGGGGAGTCACGGCAGTACTTC.